This TCR beta chain was sequenced in a study of blood T cell repertoires in COVID-19. Across the whole study: Sites in the United States, Italy and Spain provided acute and convalescent COVID-19 samples. PBMCs, B-cell-depleted T cells, or T cells were the source of the cDNA or gDNA that made up the material.

Per the study methods: The assay estimated nucleated cells by amplifying reference gene primers. Clones were sequenced by immunoSEQ multiplex PCR, and TCRdb holds only the in-frame ones, with some missing. The DNA gave D and trimming, while V, J and clone size come from that table. Of some 110,000 clones listed, around 83% are singletons. Per germline, CDR1 SGDLS and CDR2 YYNGEE. The CDR3 contains 16 residues. Germline trimming cut 1 base from V and 4 bases from J; bases unmatched to any gene: 6. The sample comprised peripheral blood. V gene TRBV9 combines with J gene TRBJ2-3; TRBD1 aligns across 10 bases. The sequence was obtained from a middle-aged man with acute or convalescent COVID-19. CDR3 DNA sequence: TGTGCCAGCAGCGTAACCGGGACAGGGGTCGCAGATACGCAGTATTTT. Protein: CASSVTGTGVADTQYF.